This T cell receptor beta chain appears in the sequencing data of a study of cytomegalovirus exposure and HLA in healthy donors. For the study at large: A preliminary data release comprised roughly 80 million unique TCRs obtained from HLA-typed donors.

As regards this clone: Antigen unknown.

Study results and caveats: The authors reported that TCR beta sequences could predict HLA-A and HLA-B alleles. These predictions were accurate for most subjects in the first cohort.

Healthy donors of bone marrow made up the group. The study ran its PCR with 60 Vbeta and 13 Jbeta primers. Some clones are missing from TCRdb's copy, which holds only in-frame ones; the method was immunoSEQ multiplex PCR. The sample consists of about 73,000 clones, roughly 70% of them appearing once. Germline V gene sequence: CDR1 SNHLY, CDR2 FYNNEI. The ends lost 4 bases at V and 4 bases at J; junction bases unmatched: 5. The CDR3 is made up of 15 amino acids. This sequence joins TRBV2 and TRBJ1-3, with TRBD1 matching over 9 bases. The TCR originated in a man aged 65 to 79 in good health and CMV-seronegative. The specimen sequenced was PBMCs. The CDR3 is CASSGEGTGGNTIYF. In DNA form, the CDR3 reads TGTGCCAGCAGTGGAGAGGGGACAGGGGGAAACACCATATATTTT.